What follows are 14 T cell receptor beta chains derived from one specimen sequenced in a study of blood T cells in healthy people across ages. Primed by a sample-barcoded 5' primer and a J-beta primer mix, a second PCR proceeded for roughly 7 to 11 cycles. TCRdb re-called the 5' RACE reads with MiXCR, one entry per CDR3 protein. Of over a million distinct CDR3 sequences in the sample, roughly 45% were seen once. Source material: blood. These receptors all come from a woman in her sixties in good health.

The rearrangement uses TRBV20-1 and TRBJ2-3; no reliable D call. CDR1 and CDR2 (germline): DFQATT, SNEGSKA (reference sequence). This CDR3 contains 14 residues. Trimming removed 8 bases from V and 2 bases from J, with 17 bases in between. The CDR3 DNA is TGCAGTCGTCCTAGGTCGTGGGACACAGATACGCAGTATTTT. Its translation: CSRPRSWDTDTQYF.

The chain recombines TRBV12-3 or TRBV12-4 with TRBJ2-3; D unclear. Trimming took 3 bases from V and 2 from J, leaving 6 bases between them. The length of the CDR3 is 13 residues. Written as DNA, the CDR3 is TGTGCCAGCAGTTTTGGATTCACAGATACGCAGTATTTT. Its translation is CASSFGFTDTQYF.

The chain couples TRBV20-1 to TRBJ1-2, with unresolved D. The CDR3 is 14 amino acids. CDR1 DFQATT and CDR2 SNEGSKA come from the germline V gene (reference sequence). Between the trimmed V and J ends, which lost 6 bases and 4 bases, there was a span of 18 bases. CDR3: CSAGPGVLSYGYTF. Written as DNA, the CDR3 is TGCAGTGCCGGTCCCGGAGTCCTAAGCTATGGCTACACCTTC.

The rearrangement joins TRBV29-1 to TRBJ2-1; TRBD2 agrees at 13 bases. In germline, CDR1 is SQVTM, CDR2 ANQGSEA. The CDR3 runs to 14 residues. With 7 bases clipped from V and 12 bases from J, the junction kept 12 bases outside the gene matches. CDR3 in DNA: TGCAGCGGGCAAACTAGCGGGAGGGCCGGGGGGCAGTTCTTC. Translated, it gives CSGQTSGRAGGQFF.

At least ten counts were recorded for this clonotype. The J gene is TRBJ2-7, the V gene TRBV10-3; weak D call: TRBD1 (5 bases). Germline V gives CDR1 ENHRY, CDR2 SYGVKD. Trimming left V 4 bases short and J 2 bases short, with 9 bases between. The CDR3 extends over 13 amino acids. This CDR3 is CAISARATYEQYF. CDR3 DNA sequence: TGTGCCATCAGTGCCAGGGCAACCTACGAGCAGTACTTC.

This clonotype came up a few times. V gene TRBV30 combines with J gene TRBJ2-4, with D possibly matching TRBD1 (5 bases). The J call may be incorrect, as the DNA end agrees better with TRBJ2-7. The CDR3 spans 13 residues. Per the germline V gene, CDR1 is GTSNPN and CDR2 is SVGIG (reference sequence). CDR3 protein: CAWERQSFYEQYF. As DNA, the CDR3 is TGTGCCTGGGAGAGACAGTCTTTCTACGAGCAGTACTTC.

The V and J genes are TRBV28 and TRBJ2-7; 11 bases fit TRBD2. This CDR3 region has 15 residues. The germline gives CDR1 MDHEN, CDR2 SYDVKM. The V and J ends lost 3 bases and 1 base, in that order; junction bases with no gene match: 2. CDR3 in amino acids: CASSFPSGRSYEQYF. DNA of the CDR3: TGTGCCAGCAGTTTTCCTAGCGGGAGGTCCTACGAGCAGTACTTC. Full variable domain (remainder filled in from reference TRBV28 and TRBJ2-7): DVKVTQSSRYLVKRTGEKVFLECVQDMDHENMFWYRQDPGLGLRLIYFSYDVKMKEKGDIPEGYSVSREKKERFSLILESASTNQTSMYLCASSFPSGRSYEQYFGPGTRLTVT.

The genes are TRBV5-1 and TRBJ2-5; possibly TRBD1 for D (6 bases). V shed 4 bases and J shed 4 bases, with 14 bases lying between them. CDR1 is SGHRS, CDR2 YFSETQ, per germline. The CDR3 is 14 residues long. CDR3 in amino acids: CASSENTGLETQYF. The CDR3 DNA reads TGCGCCAGCAGCGAAAATACAGGGCTAGAGACCCAGTACTTC.

This clonotype was counted between two and nine times. In DNA, the CDR3 is TGCGCCAGCAGTGAGAACGCAGCCCAAGAGACCCAGTACTTC. This sequence encodes CASSENAAQETQYF. The chain joins TRBV10-2 to TRBJ2-5; D call uncertain. V was trimmed by 2 bases and J by 1 base, leaving 8 bases between them. The CDR3 sequence is 14 residues long. Germline CDR1 is WSHSY and CDR2 is SAAADI.

The V call is TRBV29-1, the J call TRBJ2-5, with a tentative D call TRBD2 (6 bases). CDR1 SQVTM and CDR2 ANQGSEA come from the germline V gene. This CDR3 has 13 amino acids. Trimming stripped 3 bases from V and 4 bases from J, with 12 bases between. CDR3 in DNA: TGCAGCGTTGAGTTGGGGGGAGGAGAGACCCAGTACTTC. This sequence encodes CSVELGGGETQYF.

This sequence joins TRBV7-9 and TRBJ2-1; 12 bases match TRBD2. The J call may not be correct, given that the DNA end is closer to TRBJ2-7. CDR1 and CDR2 (germline): SEHNR, FQNEAQ (reference sequence). The CDR3 has 16 residues. The CDR3 spells CASSLVLAGGHNEQYF. The CDR3 DNA reads as TGTGCCAGCAGCTTAGTACTAGCGGGAGGACACAATGAGCAGTACTTC.

The chain couples TRBV7-9 to TRBJ1-2, with 8 bases fitting TRBD1. The germline V gene has CDR1 SEHNR and CDR2 FQNEAQ (reference sequence). CDR3 size: 15 residues. J gave up 4 bases and V 3 bases, and 7 bases lay outside the gene matches. The CDR3 sequence: CASSFGQGDGYGYTF. The CDR3 nucleotides are TGTGCCAGCAGCTTCGGACAGGGAGACGGCTATGGCTACACCTTC.

This clonotype was picked up a small number of times. The chain links TRBV20-1 to TRBJ2-6, with 12 bases fitting TRBD1. The germline gives CDR1 DFQATT, CDR2 SNEGSKA (reference sequence). The CDR3 runs to 19 residues. The V gene end was trimmed by 4 bases and the J gene end by 0 bases; junction bases not matched to a gene: 10. CDR3 DNA sequence: TGCAGTGCTACCAACGACCGGGACAGGGGGCTCTCTGGGGCCAACGTCCTGACTTTC. Protein: CSATNDRDRGLSGANVLTF.

The chain employs TRBV27 and TRBJ2-3, with D perhaps TRBD1 (6 bases). Trimming left V 0 bases short and J 1 base short, with 14 bases between. Germline V lookup: CDR1 MNHEY, CDR2 SMNVEV (reference sequence). This CDR3 region has 17 residues. Here the CDR3 DNA reads TGTGCCAGCAGTTTATCGGTCGGGAACAGGGGCACAGATACGCAGTATTTT. Translating it yields CASSLSVGNRGTDTQYF.